This entry lists 21 T cell receptor beta chains sequenced from one sample in a study of beta chain features in type 1 diabetes (dated by TCRdb to between 2018 and 2020). Study-wide findings and limitations: Type 1 diabetes patients showed a moderate but significant shortening of TCRB CDR3 length in all four CD4+ subsets.

Receptor amplification or capture employed the immunoSEQ multiplex PCR assay. The entire amount of isolated RNA was reverse transcribed using the High Capacity cDNA Reverse Transcription Kit, so the sequenced TCRB transcripts were expressed ones. Imported from immuneACCESS, the table was reduced by TCRdb to in-frame sequences with V and J called. These copies leave out some clones; in studies compared against another copy, an unresolved V gene accounts for under half, and the cause of the remainder is not known. This sample gives about 370,000 clones in total; roughly 9.8% of them show up just once. The ten largest clones add up to 0.6% of the sample. No cognate antigen is known for these TCRs. What was sequenced was central memory CD4+ T cells from blood. Receptors originate from a man aged 30 to 39 with type 1 diabetes.

The chain couples TRBV6-1 to TRBJ2-7; unclear D gene. The CDR3 runs 17 residues. Germline CDR1 is MNHNS and CDR2 is SASEGT. V lost 0 bases, J lost 0 bases, and 15 bases lay in between. The CDR3 spells CASSEARSPRSSYEQYF. The CDR3 coding sequence is TGTGCCAGCAGTGAAGCGCGCTCACCCAGGAGCTCCTACGAGCAGTACTTC.

This clone was counted only a few times. This chain connects TRBV28 to TRBJ2-5, with 8 bases that match TRBD1. Looked up from germline, CDR1 is MDHEN and CDR2 is SYDVKM. The CDR3 covers 15 residues. V was pared by 6 bases and J by 3 bases, with 9 bases of the junction left unmatched. CDR3 sequence: CASRWPGTGKETQYF. In nucleotides, the CDR3 is TGTGCCAGCAGATGGCCCGGGACAGGAAAAGAGACCCAGTACTTC.

Remarks on this clone: Other DNA sequences in this specimen translate into the identical CDR3. The rearrangement links TRBV7-9 to TRBJ2-3; D is uncertain. This CDR3 has 12 residues. The germline gives CDR1 SEHNR, CDR2 FQNEAQ (reference sequence). Trimming removed 5 bases at V and 2 bases at J, with 5 bases between. The CDR3 reads CASSLHTDTQYF. In DNA form, the CDR3 reads TGTGCCAGCAGCCTTCACACAGATACGCAGTATTTT. The full variable domain, with the rest looked up from reference TRBV7-9 and TRBJ2-3, is DTGVSQNPRHKITKRGQNVTFRCDPISEHNRLYWYRQTLGQGPEFLTYFQNEAQLEKSRLLSDRFSAERPKGSFSTLEIQRTEQGDSAMYLCASSLHTDTQYFGPGTRLTVL.

The rearrangement links TRBV11-3 to TRBJ2-1; unclear D gene. Germline CDR1 is SGHNT and CDR2 is YENEEA. There are 15 residues in the CDR3. Between the trimmed V and J ends, which lost 5 bases and 10 bases, there was a span of 21 bases. The CDR3 DNA reads as TGTGCCAGCAGCGCCAGGTCTTCTCGCTCCGACGAGCAGTTCTTC. Translation gives CASSARSSRSDEQFF.

The chain joins TRBV27 to TRBJ2-6; unclear D gene. V was cut by 4 bases and J by 0 bases, with 10 bases left in between. Germline CDR1 reads MNHEY; CDR2 reads SMNVEV (reference sequence). The CDR3 has 16 amino acids. For the CDR3, the DNA is TGTGCCAGCAGTTGGGATTGGTACTCTGGGGCCAACGTCCTGACTTTC. It codes for CASSWDWYSGANVLTF.

This clone was detected only a few times. This chain links TRBV27 with TRBJ2-3, with 8 bases fitting TRBD2. Germline V gene data show CDR1 as MNHEY and CDR2 as SMNVEV (reference sequence). V gave up 2 bases and J gave up 2 bases; unmatched junction bases: 12. This CDR3 spans 18 amino acids. The CDR3 protein is CASSLRREVAINTDTQYF. The CDR3 DNA reads TGTGCCAGCAGTTTAAGGCGGGAGGTGGCGATCAACACAGATACGCAGTATTTT.

Many counts were recorded for this clone. This chain joins TRBV28 and TRBJ2-5; 10 nucleotides align to TRBD1. The germline V gene has CDR1 MDHEN and CDR2 SYDVKM. J was trimmed by 6 bases and V by 11 bases; bases with no gene match: 9. The CDR3 runs 13 residues. The CDR3 DNA reads as TGTGCCTCACGGACAGGGGGAGTGAAGACCCAGTACTTC. Its translation: CASRTGGVKTQYF.

The chain uses TRBV7-3 and TRBJ2-7, with a weak D call TRBD1 (5 bases). Trimming left V 3 bases short and J 0 bases short, with 9 bases between. Germline V gene lookup returns CDR1 SGHTA and CDR2 FQGTGA. The length of the CDR3 is 14 residues. CDR3 nucleotide sequence: TGTGCCAGCAGCTTGACAGCGAGCTCCTACGAGCAGTACTTC. It yields the protein CASSLTASSYEQYF.

V is TRBV7-3 and J is TRBJ2-2; 13 bases match TRBD2. The CDR3 has 16 amino acids. Germline V gene sequence: CDR1 SGHTA, CDR2 FQGTGA. Trimming cost V 5 bases and J 7 bases; bases outside gene matches: 7. CDR3 DNA: TGTGCCAGCAGCCCTAGGACTAGCGGGAGTGGCGGGGAGCTGTTTTTT. It encodes CASSPRTSGSGGELFF.

This clone has more than one count but fewer than ten. V and J are TRBV13 and TRBJ2-5; D gene ambiguous. Germline V lookup: CDR1 PRHDT, CDR2 FYEKMQ (reference sequence). The CDR3 is 12 residues long. V was shortened by 5 bases and J by 7 bases, with 11 bases between the two germline ends. In DNA, the CDR3 is TGTGCCAGCAGCCCCAACGCCGGGACCCAGTACTTC. It is translated as CASSPNAGTQYF.

The chain joins TRBV6-6 to TRBJ2-5, with D possibly TRBD1 on 5 matching bases. CDR1 and CDR2 from the germline V gene are MNHNY and SVGAGI (reference sequence). With 6 bases removed from V and 3 bases from J, the gap between germline ends came to 8 bases. CDR3 size: 12 residues. The CDR3 sequence is CASSQGKETQYF. Written as DNA, the CDR3 is TGTGCCAGCAGCCAGGGAAAAGAGACCCAGTACTTC.

This rearrangement joins TRBV7-2 to TRBJ2-5; no reliable D call. The V gene lost 2 bases and the J gene lost 4 bases, with 8 bases spanning the gap. CDR3 length: 13 amino acids. Germline V CDR1 and CDR2: SGHTA, FQGNSA. CDR3 sequence (DNA): TGTGCCAGCAGCTTAAGTGTAAGAGAGACCCAGTACTTC. Its translation is CASSLSVRETQYF.

V is TRBV6-5 and J is TRBJ2-7; 8 nucleotides agree with TRBD1. Germline V lookup: CDR1 MNHEY, CDR2 SVGAGI. Losses at the gene ends were 2 bases for V and 5 bases for J; bases not matched to a gene: 2. There are 13 residues in the CDR3. DNA of the CDR3: TGTGCCAGCAGTTACGACAGGGGCGACGAGCAGTACTTC. Its protein product is CASSYDRGDEQYF.

V is TRBV11-2 and J is TRBJ1-4; 7 bases match TRBD1. Germline loops: CDR1 SGHAT, CDR2 FQNNGV. CDR3 length equals 15 residues. V was pared by 5 bases and J by 8 bases, with 11 bases of the junction left unmatched. Here the CDR3 DNA reads TGTGCCAGCAGCCTAGGACCAGACAGGGACGAAAAACTGTTTTTT. Translated: CASSLGPDRDEKLFF. The complete variable domain, with remaining parts taken from reference TRBV11-2 and TRBJ1-4, reads EAGVAQSPRYKIIEKRQSVAFWCNPISGHATLYWYQQILGQGPKLLIQFQNNGVVDDSQLPKDRFSAERLKGVDSTLKIQPAKLEDSAVYLCASSLGPDRDEKLFFGSGTQLSVL.

This clone occurred a few times. The chain uses TRBV7-2 and TRBJ1-1, with a tentative D call TRBD1 (6 bases). V lost 2 bases and J 3 bases, leaving 10 bases between the germline ends. The CDR3 has 14 residues. Germline CDR1 is SGHTA and CDR2 is FQGNSA. The CDR3 region is CASSLTGIDTEAFF. CDR3 sequence (DNA): TGTGCCAGCAGCTTAACAGGGATCGACACTGAAGCTTTCTTT.

In its sample, this clone was seen a few times. J is TRBJ2-6 and V is TRBV7-2; no definite D call. CDR1 SGHTA and CDR2 FQGNSA come from the germline V gene. Trimming took off 3 bases at V and 1 base at J, with 7 bases between the two ends. CDR3 length: 15 amino acids. The CDR3 loop reads CASSLEMSGANVLTF. CDR3 coding DNA: TGTGCCAGCAGCTTGGAGATGTCTGGGGCCAACGTCCTGACTTTC.

The chain employs TRBV5-1 and TRBJ2-7; 8 bases line up with TRBD1. The CDR3 is made up of 15 amino acids. The germline CDR1 and CDR2 sequences are SGHRS and YFSETQ. V lost 1 base and J lost 2; bases outside the gene matches: 5. Here the CDR3 DNA reads TGCGCCAGCAGCTTGCGGACAGGGACCGCCTACGAGCAGTACTTC. This codes for CASSLRTGTAYEQYF.

This clone was recorded a few times. The genes are TRBV29-1 and TRBJ2-5, with D unresolved. The DNA end favors TRBJ2-7, so the J call may be wrong. From germline, CDR1 is SQVTM and CDR2 ANQGSEA. The CDR3 is made up of 11 amino acids. The CDR3 DNA follows: TGCAGCGTTCGAGGCACCTACGAGCAGTACTTC. Translated: CSVRGTYEQYF.

The chain carries TRBV6-5 and TRBJ1-2; 9 bases are shared with TRBD1. With V trimmed by 8 bases and J by 8 bases, 3 bases remained unmatched. Per the germline V gene, CDR1 is MNHEY and CDR2 is SVGAGI. This CDR3 comprises 11 residues. DNA for the CDR3: TGTGCCAGCTGGACAGGGGAAGGCTACACCTTC. Its protein product is CASWTGEGYTF.

A remark on this clone: Germline is not matched at one junction end, which may reflect a read error. The gene calls are TRBV2 and TRBJ2-6; the match to TRBD1 covers 9 bases. CDR1 and CDR2 (germline): SNHLY, FYNNEI. The CDR3 runs 16 residues. CDR3 protein: CAISAGQGTGANVLTF. The DNA of the CDR3 is TGTGCCATCAGTGCTGGACAGGGGACCGGGGCCAACGTCCTGACTTTC.

The J gene is TRBJ1-2, the V gene TRBV11-2; TRBD1 matches 12 bases. There are 16 residues in the CDR3. Germline V CDR1 and CDR2: SGHAT, FQNNGV. Germline trimming cut 0 bases from V and 7 bases from J; bases unmatched to any gene: 6. The CDR3 region has the DNA TGTGCCAGCAGCTTAGAGGGACAGGGGGCGGCTAGTGGCTACACCTTC. Its translation is CASSLEGQGAASGYTF.